Listed below are T cell receptor beta chains from one sample, sequenced in a study of blood T cell repertoires in COVID-19. Repertoires were generated with immunoSEQ multiplex PCR, while TCRdb's copy carries only in-frame clones and drops some. The sample has about 140,000 clones, roughly 86% seen once. The sequenced sample consisted of peripheral blood. The receptors shown here come from a man aged 50-59 years with active or convalescent COVID-19. Both conserved end residues are part of each CDR3. The D gene is left open where the match is weak. The size of a clone is reported for some rows only, either as once, few or many, or as a class for expanded clones.

clone_size	d_call	v_call	j_call	cdr3_nt	cdr3_aa
.	.	TRBV7-3	TRBJ2-6	TGTGCCAGCAGCTTAAACTCCGGAGGCAGAAACCCCTCTGGGGCCAACGTCCTGACTTTC	CASSLNSGGRNPSGANVLTF
.	.	TRBV18	TRBJ2-7	TGTGCCAGCTCACCGATCAGTAACTCCTACGAGCAGTACTTC	CASSPISNSYEQYF
.	TRBD1	TRBV6-5	TRBJ2-3	TGTGCCACCGGCGGGACAGGGGGCCCAGATACGCAGTATTTT	CATGGTGGPDTQYF
.	TRBD1	TRBV6-4	TRBJ2-3	TGTGCCAGCCAGGGGGCCGGATCCACAGATACGCAGTATTTT	CASQGAGSTDTQYF
.	.	TRBV6-5	TRBJ2-7	TGTGCCAGCAGTTACGGTCCTACCTCCTACGAGCAGTACTTC	CASSYGPTSYEQYF
.	TRBD2	TRBV7-2	TRBJ2-7	TGTGCCAGCAGCCCCAACCCTAGCGGGAGAAGGGACGAGCAGTACTTC	CASSPNPSGRRDEQYF
.	.	TRBV19	TRBJ2-6	TGTGCCAGTAGTAAGACAGACCTAAACTCTGGGGCCAACGTCCTGACTTTC	CASSKTDLNSGANVLTF
.	TRBD1	TRBV3-1/TRBV3-2	TRBJ1-2	TGTGCCAGCAGCCACGGACAGGGGGACTACACCTTC	CASSHGQGDYTF
.	.	TRBV6-4	TRBJ1-1	TGTGCCAGCAGGCAGGGTTTGGGCACTGAAGCTTTCTTT	CASRQGLGTEAFF
.	.	TRBV29-1	TRBJ2-7	TGCAGCGTTGAAGTAGAGGTCAAGTTCCGGTACGAGCAGTACTTC	CSVEVEVKFRYEQYF
.	TRBD2	TRBV3-1/TRBV3-2	TRBJ2-7	TGTGCCAGCAGCACCCGCGGGAGGAGCTCCTACGAGCAGTACTTC	CASSTRGRSSYEQYF
.	TRBD1	TRBV15	TRBJ1-3	TGTGCCACCAGCCTTGTGGGACAGGGGGGAACCATATATTTT	CATSLVGQGGTIYF
.	TRBD2	TRBV7-2	TRBJ2-5	TGTGCCAGCAGCTTAGCGGGGGGGGGAGAGACCCAGTACTTC	CASSLAGGGETQYF
.	TRBD2	TRBV4-1	TRBJ2-1	TGCGCCAGCAGGCAACCTACTAGCGGTATTTACAATGAGCAGTTCTTC	CASRQPTSGIYNEQFF
.	TRBD2	TRBV19	TRBJ2-7	TGTGCCAGTAGGGGGGGACTAGCGGGAACCTACGAGCAGTACTTC	CASRGGLAGTYEQYF
.	.	TRBV11-2	TRBJ2-7	TGTGCCAGCAGTCAGTCCTGGGAGCAGTACTTC	CASSQSWEQYF
.	TRBD2	TRBV27	TRBJ2-1	TGTGCCAGCAGTTTGAGCGGGAGCTCCTACAATGAGCAGTTCTTC	CASSLSGSSYNEQFF
.	TRBD1	TRBV7-2	TRBJ1-6	TGTGCCAGCAGCTTAAAGACAGGGGGAATATCACCCCTCCACTTT	CASSLKTGGISPLHF
.	TRBD1	TRBV28	TRBJ2-1	TGTGCCAGCAGTTGGGGACAGGGTGTTTCAGATGAGCAGTTCTTC	CASSWGQGVSDEQFF
.	.	TRBV6-2/TRBV6-3	TRBJ2-7	TGTGCCAGCAGTTACCGGGGGAGGCCCCCCTACGAGCAGTACTTC	CASSYRGRPPYEQYF
.	TRBD1	TRBV28	TRBJ2-7	TGTGCCAGCAGTTCCGTCGCGACAGGGTATTGGGAGCAGTACTTC	CASSSVATGYWEQYF
.	TRBD2	TRBV7-6	TRBJ2-3	TGTGCCAGCAGCCGACGGACTAGTGCAACAGATACGCAGTATTTT	CASSRRTSATDTQYF
.	.	TRBV28	TRBJ1-4	TGTGCCAGTTGTCTCGTTAGCAATGAAAAACTGTTTTTT	CASCLVSNEKLFF
once	.	TRBV10-1	TRBJ2-3	TGCGCCAGCAGTGATTTGCGGGACCAAACAGATACGCAGTATTTT	CASSDLRDQTDTQYF
.	TRBD1	TRBV9	TRBJ1-1	TGTGCCAGCAGCGCCAGCGACAGGGGGCTCACTGAAGCTTTCTTT	CASSASDRGLTEAFF
.	.	TRBV5-1	TRBJ2-7	TGCGCCAGCAGCCCCTCCTCAGGGGTAGGTGAGCAGTACTTC	CASSPSSGVGEQYF
.	.	TRBV12-3/TRBV12-4	TRBJ1-2	TGTGCCAGCAGGTCAGGGTCCTATGGCTACACCTTC	CASRSGSYGYTF
once	TRBD1	TRBV5-1	TRBJ2-2	TGCGCCAGCAGTTGGACAGGGGGGACCGGGGAGCTGTTTTTT	CASSWTGGTGELFF
.	.	TRBV19	TRBJ1-5	TGTGCCAGTAGTATAATTGGCCGGACAGTGGGAGAGCCCCAGCATTTT	CASSIIGRTVGEPQHF
.	.	TRBV18	TRBJ1-3	TGTGCCAGCTCACCTCCTGGACAGCCCTCTGGAAACACCATATATTTT	CASSPPGQPSGNTIYF
once	.	TRBV21-1	TRBJ2-7	TGTGCCAGCAGCAAAGGTAAGGCAGGGTTCTCCTACGAGCAGTACTTC	CASSKGKAGFSYEQYF
.	.	TRBV19	TRBJ2-1	TGTGCCAGTAGTATTGAGAGGACCGCTAGCGATGAGCAGTTCTTC	CASSIERTASDEQFF
.	.	TRBV5-1	TRBJ2-3	TGCGCCAGCAGCTTTCGAGATACGCAGTATTTT	CASSFRDTQYF
.	.	TRBV28	TRBJ2-5	TGTGCCAGCAGAGGGGGTCCCGAGACCCAGTACTTC	CASRGGPETQYF
.	.	TRBV27	TRBJ2-5	TGTGCCAGCACTTCCCCCCGGGGAACGTCGGGCAAGAGAACCCAGTACTTC	CASTSPRGTSGKRTQYF
.	.	TRBV6-1	TRBJ1-4	TGTGCCAGCAGTGAACCGGGGAGGGCCTCTAATGAAAAACTGTTTTTT	CASSEPGRASNEKLFF
.	.	TRBV3-1/TRBV3-2	TRBJ1-2	TGTGCCAGCAGCCAAGAATACGGGAGCTATGGCTACACCTTC	CASSQEYGSYGYTF
.	.	TRBV15	TRBJ1-5	TGTGCCACCACCGAGGGATTTGGGGTCGAAGCCAATCAGCCCCAGCATTTT	CATTEGFGVEANQPQHF
.	.	TRBV28	TRBJ1-2	TGTGCCAGCAGTCCACCTATTTGGGGCTACACCTTC	CASSPPIWGYTF
.	.	TRBV3-1/TRBV3-2	TRBJ2-5	TGTGCCAGCAGCCAAACAGCAGAGACCCAGTACTTC	CASSQTAETQYF
once	.	TRBV18	TRBJ2-2	TGTGCCAGCTCACCACCGTACGGGGAGCTGTTTTTT	CASSPPYGELFF
.	.	TRBV3-1/TRBV3-2	TRBJ2-5	TGTGCCAGCAGCCCACGGGGGGCCGGGACCCAGTACTTC	CASSPRGAGTQYF
.	TRBD1	TRBV6-5	TRBJ1-2	TGTGCCAGCAAAACTCTACAGGGGTACTATGGCTACACCTTC	CASKTLQGYYGYTF
.	TRBD1	TRBV9	TRBJ1-1	TGTGCCAGCAGCAGGACAGGGGGCGGGAACACTGAAGCTTTCTTT	CASSRTGGGNTEAFF
.	.	TRBV12-1	TRBJ1-1	TGTGCCAGCAGCTCCTCAAGACGACAATATCCTCCTAGGGGGACTGAAGCTTTCTTT	CASSSSRRQYPPRGTEAFF
.	.	TRBV5-7	TRBJ2-1	TGTGCCAGCAGCTTGGGGTCAAAGCCGGGATTAAATGAGCAGTTCTTC	CASSLGSKPGLNEQFF
.	TRBD1	TRBV7-7	TRBJ2-5	TGTGCTAGCAGCTCCGGGACAGGGCGTCAAGAGACCCAGTACTTC	CASSSGTGRQETQYF
.	.	TRBV5-6	TRBJ2-3	TGTGCCAGCAGCCCAATACAGGGAGATACGCAGTATTTT	CASSPIQGDTQYF